This is a list of T cell receptor beta chains from one sample in a study of cytomegalovirus exposure and HLA in healthy donors. Method: immunoSEQ multiplex PCR; TCRdb's copy keeps in-frame clones and lacks some. The sample yields over 80,000 clones, 73% seen once. The sequencing sample was made of PBMCs. These receptors all stem from a middle-aged man in good health and CMV-seronegative. Each CDR3 is given with its conserved first and last residue. Each record gives: D gene, clone size, J gene, V gene, CDR3 protein, CDR3 DNA. A D gene is named only where the DNA matches it firmly. Where a row states a size, it is once, few, many or the class of an expanded clone; other rows omit it.

d_gene: .
abundance: few
j_gene: TRBJ2-7
v_gene: TRBV7-2
CDR3aa: CASSLAPGDDEQYF
CDR3nt: TGTGCCAGCAGCTTAGCACCAGGGGACGACGAGCAGTACTTC

d_gene: TRBD2
abundance: few
j_gene: TRBJ2-7
v_gene: TRBV2
CDR3aa: CASRAGTSGHEQYF
CDR3nt: TGTGCCAGCAGGGCCGGGACTAGCGGCCACGAGCAGTACTTC

d_gene: .
abundance: few
j_gene: TRBJ1-1
v_gene: TRBV29-1
CDR3aa: CSVRQVLLNTEAFF
CDR3nt: TGCAGCGTCCGACAGGTTTTGTTGAACACTGAAGCTTTCTTT

d_gene: TRBD1
abundance: .
j_gene: TRBJ1-5
v_gene: TRBV5-4
CDR3aa: CASSNSSGTVSQPQHF
CDR3nt: TGTGCCAGCAGCAATTCCTCCGGGACAGTAAGTCAGCCCCAGCATTTT

d_gene: .
abundance: .
j_gene: TRBJ1-2
v_gene: TRBV25-1
CDR3aa: CASSAGGYGYTF
CDR3nt: TGTGCCAGCAGTGCGGGGGGTTATGGCTACACCTTC

d_gene: .
abundance: .
j_gene: TRBJ2-1
v_gene: TRBV7-3
CDR3aa: CASSLSPGVLYNEQFF
CDR3nt: TGTGCCAGCAGCTTGTCCCCCGGGGTGCTCTACAATGAGCAGTTCTTC

d_gene: .
abundance: .
j_gene: TRBJ1-2
v_gene: TRBV7-6
CDR3aa: CASSLGGWYGYTF
CDR3nt: TGTGCCAGCAGCTTAGGGGGCTGGTATGGCTACACCTTC

d_gene: TRBD1
abundance: few
j_gene: TRBJ2-3
v_gene: TRBV4-2
CDR3aa: CASSLGDSFTDTQYF
CDR3nt: TGTGCCAGCAGCCTCGGGGACAGTTTCACAGATACGCAGTATTTT

d_gene: .
abundance: many
j_gene: TRBJ2-3
v_gene: TRBV7-3
CDR3aa: CASSLRSGSDTDTQYF
CDR3nt: TGTGCCAGCAGCTTAAGGTCAGGGTCTGACACAGATACGCAGTATTTT

d_gene: .
abundance: .
j_gene: TRBJ1-6
v_gene: TRBV7-9
CDR3aa: CASSLRAGGINSPLHF
CDR3nt: TGTGCCAGCAGCCTGCGAGCGGGGGGCATTAATTCACCCCTCCACTTT

d_gene: TRBD2
abundance: .
j_gene: TRBJ2-7
v_gene: TRBV28
CDR3aa: CAAQKYSGGAYEQYF
CDR3nt: TGTGCCGCTCAAAAGTATAGCGGGGGGGCCTACGAGCAGTACTTC

d_gene: TRBD2
abundance: few
j_gene: TRBJ2-7
v_gene: TRBV2
CDR3aa: CASRLSGELYEQYF
CDR3nt: TGTGCCAGCAGGCTAAGCGGGGAGCTCTACGAGCAGTACTTC

d_gene: TRBD1
abundance: .
j_gene: TRBJ2-1
v_gene: TRBV6-5
CDR3aa: CASSPGTGGAYEQFF
CDR3nt: TGTGCCAGCAGCCCCGGGACAGGGGGCGCATATGAGCAGTTCTTC

d_gene: TRBD1
abundance: .
j_gene: TRBJ1-2
v_gene: TRBV30
CDR3aa: CAGRQGAGYTF
CDR3nt: TGTGCCGGGAGACAGGGGGCGGGCTACACCTTC

d_gene: .
abundance: .
j_gene: TRBJ1-1
v_gene: TRBV25-1
CDR3aa: CASTYTGNAEAFF
CDR3nt: TGTGCCAGCACTTATACAGGGAACGCTGAAGCTTTCTTT

d_gene: TRBD1
abundance: .
j_gene: TRBJ2-7
v_gene: TRBV5-6
CDR3aa: CASSPRDSVGQYF
CDR3nt: TGTGCCAGCAGCCCCCGGGACAGCGTCGGGCAGTACTTC

d_gene: .
abundance: .
j_gene: TRBJ1-2
v_gene: TRBV28
CDR3aa: CASSLSRSYGYTF
CDR3nt: TGTGCCAGCAGTTTGTCCAGGTCCTATGGCTACACCTTC

d_gene: TRBD2
abundance: .
j_gene: TRBJ2-2
v_gene: TRBV5-1
CDR3aa: CASSPPGTSGGAGELFF
CDR3nt: TGCGCCAGCAGCCCGCCTGGGACTAGCGGGGGAGCTGGGGAGCTGTTTTTT

d_gene: .
abundance: .
j_gene: TRBJ1-4
v_gene: TRBV28
CDR3aa: CANGDTEKLFF
CDR3nt: TGTGCCAACGGGGACACTGAAAAACTGTTTTTT

d_gene: TRBD2
abundance: .
j_gene: TRBJ2-5
v_gene: TRBV7-6
CDR3aa: CASSLRLAGYQETQYF
CDR3nt: TGTGCCAGCAGCCTCCGACTAGCGGGGTACCAAGAGACCCAGTACTTC

d_gene: .
abundance: .
j_gene: TRBJ1-1
v_gene: TRBV9
CDR3aa: CASSVDDLGGTEAFF
CDR3nt: TGTGCCAGCAGCGTAGACGACCTGGGGGGCACTGAAGCTTTCTTT

d_gene: .
abundance: .
j_gene: TRBJ2-1
v_gene: TRBV14
CDR3aa: CASSQDLAGEQFF
CDR3nt: TGTGCCAGCAGCCAAGATTTGGCGGGTGAGCAGTTCTTC